The 3 T cell receptor beta chains below come from one sample, sequenced in a study of shared clonotypes between healthy human individuals. The table came from immunoSEQ multiplex PCR; TCRdb's copy has only in-frame clones and leaves some out. The sample includes approximately 2.5 million clones, approximately 92% of them seen just once. Source material: naive CD4+ T cells sorted from blood. Subset here: CD45RA+ positively selected. Receptors were obtained from a young man in good health.

V is TRBV19 and J is TRBJ2-3; 10 positions agree with TRBD2. The CDR3 is 16 residues long. J lost 1 base, V lost 3 bases, and 4 bases had no gene match. Per the germline V gene, CDR1 is LNHDA and CDR2 is SQIVND (reference sequence). CDR3 bases: TGTGCCAGTAGTATCCTGCTAGCGGGAGGCACAGATACGCAGTATTTT. Translated: CASSILLAGGTDTQYF.

On this clone: This sample also contains other DNA sequences that code for the same CDR3. The chain carries TRBV9 and TRBJ1-3, with unresolved D. The CDR3 is made up of 14 amino acids. Trimming shortened V by 0 bases and J by 4 bases, and 8 bases separated the two germline ends. Germline loops: CDR1 SGDLS, CDR2 YYNGEE. The CDR3 region is CASSVEGAGNTIYF. The CDR3 bases are TGTGCCAGCAGCGTAGAAGGTGCAGGAAACACCATATATTTT.

V and J are TRBV5-4 and TRBJ2-2, with TRBD2 matching 11 bases. CDR1 is SGHNT and CDR2 is YYREEE in the germline V gene (reference sequence). The CDR3 totals 17 residues. The junction had 7 bases not matched to a gene; V was cut back by 4 bases and J by 2 bases. Here the CDR3 reads CASSGATSGENTGELFF. CDR3 nucleotide sequence: TGTGCCAGCAGCGGGGCGACTAGCGGGGAAAACACCGGGGAGCTGTTTTTT.